Listed here are 22 T cell receptor beta chains from one sample, sequenced in a study of cytomegalovirus exposure and HLA in healthy donors. Use of 60 Vbeta and 13 Jbeta primers characterized the PCR. Sequencing used immunoSEQ multiplex PCR; TCRdb keeps in-frame clones, though not all of them. Among roughly 240,000 clones, around 78% were seen once, and the ten largest hold under 0.6%. The sequencing sample was made of PBMCs. The source is a boy younger than 18 in good health and CMV-seronegative.

This clone was observed once. The chain links TRBV6-1 to TRBJ1-3; 7 bases map to TRBD1. The CDR3 covers 15 residues. The trim removed 8 bases at V and 0 bases at J, leaving 7 bases unmatched. The germline V gene has CDR1 MNHNS and CDR2 SASEGT. The CDR3 region has the DNA TGTGCCAGCTTCGACAGGGCCGGCTCTGGAAACACCATATATTTT. It yields the protein CASFDRAGSGNTIYF.

This chain joins TRBV2 and TRBJ2-2, with D maybe TRBD2 (6 bases). CDR3 size: 15 residues. V was pared by 4 bases and J by 6 bases, with 15 bases between. From germline, CDR1 is SNHLY and CDR2 FYNNEI. CDR3 coding DNA: TGTGCCAGCAGTGCCCTGGCGGGGTGGGCCGGGGAGCTGTTTTTT. Protein product: CASSALAGWAGELFF.

This chain links TRBV25-1 with TRBJ2-5; D remains ambiguous. The V and J ends lost 9 bases and 11 bases respectively, with 19 bases between them. The length of the CDR3 is 12 residues. Germline CDR1 is MGHDK and CDR2 is SYGVNS. DNA of the CDR3: TGTGCCAGTACTAAATTCCCGAGTGAGCAGTACTTC. Protein: CASTKFPSEQYF. Full variable domain (outside the CDR3, taken from reference TRBV25-1 and TRBJ2-5): EADIYQTPRYLVIGTGKKITLECSQTMGHDKMYWYQQDPGMELHLIHYSYGVNSTEKGDLSSESTVSRIRTEHFPLTLESARPSHTSQYLCASTKFPSEQYFGPGTRLLVL.

V gene TRBV10-3 combines with J gene TRBJ1-1; D not certain. Per germline, CDR1 ENHRY and CDR2 SYGVKD. Trimming took 2 bases from V and 8 from J, leaving 12 bases between them. The CDR3 is 13 amino acids. CDR3 sequence reads: CAISEPPLPEAFF. The CDR3 nucleotides read TGTGCCATCAGTGAGCCCCCCCTCCCCGAAGCTTTCTTT.

The rearrangement joins TRBV10-3 to TRBJ2-1, with TRBD2 as a possible D gene (5 bases). The V end lost 6 bases, the J end lost 4 bases, and 28 bases lay between the germline ends. Germline-derived CDR1 and CDR2 are ENHRY and SYGVKD. The CDR3 covers 19 residues. This CDR3 is CAISPAPGFNEGIYNEQFF. The CDR3 DNA reads as TGTGCCATCAGCCCTGCGCCGGGCTTTAATGAGGGCATTTACAATGAGCAGTTCTTC.

This clone was observed a handful of times. The V and J genes are TRBV6-5 and TRBJ2-2; a possible D gene is TRBD2 (5 bases). Between the trimmed V and J ends, which lost 6 bases and 0 bases, there was a span of 11 bases. CDR1 and CDR2 from the germline V gene are MNHEY and SVGAGI. The CDR3 is 15 residues long. The CDR3 region is CASRPGLTNTGELFF. The DNA of the CDR3 is TGTGCCAGCAGACCCGGACTGACGAACACCGGGGAGCTGTTTTTT.

The genes are TRBV7-9 and TRBJ2-1; 16 positions match TRBD2. Per germline, CDR1 SEHNR and CDR2 FQNEAQ (reference sequence). This CDR3 has 16 residues. J gave up 7 bases and V 8 bases, and 8 bases lay outside the gene matches. CDR3 DNA sequence: TGTGCCAGCGGCGGGACTAGCGGGGGGGATATGAATGAGCAGTTCTTC. It encodes CASGGTSGGDMNEQFF.

The V and J genes are TRBV29-1 and TRBJ1-1; possibly TRBD1 for D (6 bases). Trimming shortened V by 0 bases and J by 11 bases, and 16 bases separated the two germline ends. CDR3 length: 13 amino acids. Germline V gives CDR1 SQVTM, CDR2 ANQGSEA. The DNA of the CDR3 is TGCAGCGTTGAAGAACAAACCGGGACAAGGGCTTTCTTT. Amino acid sequence: CSVEEQTGTRAFF.

The rearrangement joins TRBV13 to TRBJ1-2; 10 bases agree with TRBD1. This CDR3 is 14 amino acids long. Germline V gene data show CDR1 as PRHDT and CDR2 as FYEKMQ (reference sequence). The ends lost 5 bases at V and 6 bases at J; junction bases unmatched: 6. Written as DNA, the CDR3 is TGTGCCAGCAGCCCCGACAGGGGGCGGCATGGCTACACCTTC. Its translation is CASSPDRGRHGYTF.

Only one count was recorded for this clone. The rearrangement joins TRBV6-1 to TRBJ2-2; tentative D call: TRBD1 (5 bases). V lost 2 bases, J lost 1 base, and 11 bases lay in between. The CDR3 sequence is 16 residues long. Germline V gene lookup returns CDR1 MNHNS and CDR2 SASEGT. CDR3 sequence (DNA): TGTGCCAGCAGTGAACTCTTAGGACAGAACACCGGGGAGCTGTTTTTT. Its protein product is CASSELLGQNTGELFF.

For the CDR3, the DNA is TGCGCCAGCAGCTTATCCGGGACTAGCGCTAACTACGAGCAGTACTTC. It specifies CASSLSGTSANYEQYF. J is TRBJ2-7 and V is TRBV5-1, with 10 bases identical to TRBD2. V gave up 2 bases and J gave up 3 bases; unmatched junction bases: 8. Germline loops: CDR1 SGHRS, CDR2 YFSETQ. The CDR3 extends over 16 amino acids.

The CDR3, as DNA: TGTGCCAGCTCGCAAGGGGGGACTAGCCGTTGGGGGCAGTACTTC. Amino acid sequence: CASSQGGTSRWGQYF. The V and J genes are TRBV18 and TRBJ2-7; TRBD2 matches at 9 bases. This CDR3 has 15 residues. Germline V lookup: CDR1 KGHSH, CDR2 LQKENI. J gave up 9 bases and V 6 bases, and 15 bases lay outside the gene matches.

The V gene is TRBV5-5, the J gene TRBJ1-2; D possibly corresponds to TRBD1 (5 bases). The CDR3 spans 15 residues. Germline loops: CDR1 SGHKS, CDR2 YYEKEE (reference sequence). V dropped 4 bases and J dropped 4 bases, with 17 bases sitting between them. The CDR3 bases are TGTGCCAGCAGCACCCTCAGGGAATCGGGCTATGGCTACACCTTC. The encoded protein is CASSTLRESGYGYTF. Supplemented by reference TRBV5-5 and TRBJ1-2, the full variable domain reads DAGVTQSPTHLIKTRGQQVTLRCSPISGHKSVSWYQQVLGQGPQFIFQYYEKEERGRGNFPDRFSARQFPNYSSELNVNALLLGDSALYLCASSTLRESGYGYTFGSGTRLTVV.

The chain joins TRBV7-8 to TRBJ1-4; 7 nucleotides align to TRBD1. V gave up 3 bases and J gave up 3 bases; unmatched junction bases: 1. This CDR3 spans 14 amino acids. Germline CDR1 and CDR2: SGHVS and FQNEAQ. The CDR3 reads CASSFQGANEKLFF. DNA of the CDR3: TGTGCCAGCAGCTTTCAGGGGGCTAATGAAAAACTGTTTTTT. The whole variable domain, filled in from reference TRBV7-8 and TRBJ1-4, reads GAGVSQSPRYKVAKRGQDVALRCDPISGHVSLFWYQQALGQGPEFLTYFQNEAQLDKSGLPSDRFFAERPEGSVSTLKIQRTQQEDSAVYLCASSFQGANEKLFFGSGTQLSVL.

A few counts support this clone. The chain carries TRBV10-3 and TRBJ2-1, with 10 bases fitting TRBD2. Germline CDR1 is ENHRY and CDR2 is SYGVKD. The V segment lost 10 bases and the J segment 6 bases; nucleotides outside the gene matches: 12. The CDR3 contains 15 residues. This CDR3 is CATYLGLARTNEQFF. The CDR3 DNA reads as TGTGCCACCTACCTGGGACTAGCGCGGACCAATGAGCAGTTCTTC.

The chain links TRBV7-9 to TRBJ2-7; tentative D call: TRBD1 (7 bases). CDR1 SEHNR and CDR2 FQNEAQ come from the germline V gene (reference sequence). This CDR3 has 13 amino acids. V lost 8 bases, J lost 2 bases, and 13 bases lay in between. The CDR3 is CASAGTATYEQYF. CDR3 coding DNA: TGTGCCAGCGCGGGGACAGCGACCTACGAGCAGTACTTC. Filled out from reference TRBV7-9 and TRBJ2-7, the complete variable domain reads DTGVSQNPRHKITKRGQNVTFRCDPISEHNRLYWYRQTLGQGPEFLTYFQNEAQLEKSRLLSDRFSAERPKGSFSTLEIQRTEQGDSAMYLCASAGTATYEQYFGPGTRLTVT.

The V gene is TRBV5-5, the J gene TRBJ2-7, with unresolved D. Per germline, CDR1 SGHKS and CDR2 YYEKEE (reference sequence). V was clipped by 4 bases and J by 1 base, with 6 bases between them. The CDR3 length is 12 residues. The CDR3 DNA follows: TGTGCCAGCAGCCGAGATTCCTACGAGCAGTACTTC. It yields the protein CASSRDSYEQYF.

This clone turned up a few times. This rearrangement joins TRBV2 to TRBJ1-1; possible D gene TRBD1, 6 bases. V lost 6 bases, J lost 6 bases, and 14 bases lay in between. Germline CDR1 SNHLY, CDR2 FYNNEI. The CDR3 consists of 13 residues. CDR3 in DNA: TGTGCCAGCAGACCCGGGACAACCTCTGAAGCTTTCTTT. Translation: CASRPGTTSEAFF. The complete variable domain, with remaining parts taken from reference TRBV2 and TRBJ1-1, reads EPEVTQTPSHQVTQMGQEVILRCVPISNHLYFYWYRQILGQKVEFLVSFYNNEISEKSEIFDDQFSVERPDGSNFTLKIRSTKLEDSAMYFCASRPGTTSEAFFGQGTRLTVV.

V usage is TRBV15 and J usage is TRBJ2-3; TRBD2 aligns across 14 bases. After removal of 5 bases from V and 2 bases from J, the junction contained 12 bases not matched to a gene. The CDR3 length is 19 residues. Germline assignment: CDR1 LNHNV and CDR2 YYDKDF (reference sequence). CDR3 amino acids: CATSAHSGLAGGPTDTQYF. In DNA, the CDR3 is TGTGCCACCAGCGCACACTCCGGACTAGCGGGGGGACCCACAGATACGCAGTATTTT.

The CDR3 loop is CASAWASSTDTQYF. CDR3 nucleotides: TGCGCCAGCGCTTGGGCCTCTAGCACAGATACGCAGTATTTT. J is TRBJ2-3 and V is TRBV5-1; D not certain. Germline CDR1 SGHRS, CDR2 YFSETQ. The CDR3 is made up of 14 amino acids. The germline V and J ends were trimmed by 7 bases and 0 bases, with 12 bases remaining between them.

The chain recombines TRBV27 with TRBJ2-3, with D perhaps TRBD1 (6 bases). V was cut by 6 bases and J by 1 base, with 23 bases left in between. The CDR3 is made up of 18 amino acids. Germline V gene data show CDR1 as MNHEY and CDR2 as SMNVEV (reference sequence). The CDR3 loop reads CASRRTMVWKGGTDTQYF. For the CDR3, the DNA is TGTGCCAGCAGACGGACAATGGTTTGGAAGGGGGGCACAGATACGCAGTATTTT.

The gene calls are TRBV30 and TRBJ1-2, with D uncertain. Between the trimmed V and J ends, which lost 1 base and 2 bases, there was a span of 14 bases. Germline V gives CDR1 GTSNPN, CDR2 SVGIG (reference sequence). The CDR3 runs to 15 residues. This CDR3 is CAWSGGPDINYGYTF. The CDR3 DNA is TGTGCCTGGAGTGGAGGGCCGGATATCAACTATGGCTACACCTTC.